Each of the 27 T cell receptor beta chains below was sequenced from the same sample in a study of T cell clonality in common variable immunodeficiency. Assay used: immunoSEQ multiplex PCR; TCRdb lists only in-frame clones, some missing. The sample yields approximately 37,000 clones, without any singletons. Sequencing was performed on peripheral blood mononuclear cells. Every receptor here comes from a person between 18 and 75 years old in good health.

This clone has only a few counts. CDR3 region: CASSPGVGGGTQYF. The CDR3 bases that were read are TGTGCCAGCAGCCCCGGGGTCGGGGGAGGGACC. This rearrangement joins TRBV7-9 to TRBJ2-5; weak D call: TRBD2 (6 bases). The read terminates 3 residues ahead of where the CDR3 ends, so the germline J gene completes it. From germline, CDR1 is SEHNR and CDR2 FQNEAQ (reference sequence). The V gene lost 5 bases and the J gene lost 7 bases, with 17 bases spanning the gap. This CDR3 contains 14 residues.

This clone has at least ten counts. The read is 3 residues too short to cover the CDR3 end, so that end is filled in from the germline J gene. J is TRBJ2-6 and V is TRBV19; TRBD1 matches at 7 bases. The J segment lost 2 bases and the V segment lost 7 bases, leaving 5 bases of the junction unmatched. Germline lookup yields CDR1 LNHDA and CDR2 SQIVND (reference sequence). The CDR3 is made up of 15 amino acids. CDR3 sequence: CASKLDRAGANVLTF. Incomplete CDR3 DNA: TGTGCCAGTAAACTTGACAGGGCTGGGGCCAACGTC.

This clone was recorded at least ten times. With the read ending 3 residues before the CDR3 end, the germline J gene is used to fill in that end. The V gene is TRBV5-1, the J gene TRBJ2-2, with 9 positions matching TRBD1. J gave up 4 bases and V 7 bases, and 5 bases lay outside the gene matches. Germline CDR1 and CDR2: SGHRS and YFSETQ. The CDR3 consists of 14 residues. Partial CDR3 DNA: TGCGCCAGCGACAGGACAGGGGTCACCGGGGAG. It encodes CASDRTGVTGE. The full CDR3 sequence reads CASDRTGVTGELFF.

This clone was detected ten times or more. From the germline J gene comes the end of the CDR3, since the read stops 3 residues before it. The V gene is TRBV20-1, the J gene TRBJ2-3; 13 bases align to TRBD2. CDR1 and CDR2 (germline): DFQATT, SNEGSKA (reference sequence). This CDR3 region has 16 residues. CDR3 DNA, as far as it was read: TGCAGTGCTCGACAGGGACTAGCGGGAAGAGAGGAGACG. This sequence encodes CSARQGLAGREET. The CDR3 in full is CSARQGLAGREETQYF.

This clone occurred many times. CDR3 DNA (partial): TGCAGTGCTAGAGATCAAGGCGGGGGGCCGGGGTATTCACCC. It yields the protein CSARDQGGGPGYSP. The whole CDR3 sequence is CSARDQGGGPGYSPLHF. This chain joins TRBV20-1 and TRBJ1-6; TRBD1 might be the D (6 bases). The sequenced fragment ends 3 residues before the CDR3 boundary, so the rest is inferred from the germline J gene. Trimming took 0 bases from V and 8 from J, leaving 20 bases between them. The germline CDR1 and CDR2 sequences are DFQATT and SNEGSKA (reference sequence). The CDR3 has 17 amino acids.

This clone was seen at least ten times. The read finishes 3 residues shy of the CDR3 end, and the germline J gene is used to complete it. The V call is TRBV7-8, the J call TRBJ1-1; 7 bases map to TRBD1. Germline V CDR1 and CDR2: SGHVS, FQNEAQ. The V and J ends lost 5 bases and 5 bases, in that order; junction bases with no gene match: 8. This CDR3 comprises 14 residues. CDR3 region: CASSRDRSLTEAFF. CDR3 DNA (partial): TGTGCCAGCAGCCGGGACAGATCGTTAACTGAA.

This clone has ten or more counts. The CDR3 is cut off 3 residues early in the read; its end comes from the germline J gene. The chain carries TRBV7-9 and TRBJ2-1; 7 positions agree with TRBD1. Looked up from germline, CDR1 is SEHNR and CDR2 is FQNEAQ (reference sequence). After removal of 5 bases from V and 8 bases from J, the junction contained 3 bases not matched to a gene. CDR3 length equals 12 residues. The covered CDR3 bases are TGTGCCAGCAGCAACAGGGGACATGAG. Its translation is CASSNRGHE. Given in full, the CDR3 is CASSNRGHEQFF.

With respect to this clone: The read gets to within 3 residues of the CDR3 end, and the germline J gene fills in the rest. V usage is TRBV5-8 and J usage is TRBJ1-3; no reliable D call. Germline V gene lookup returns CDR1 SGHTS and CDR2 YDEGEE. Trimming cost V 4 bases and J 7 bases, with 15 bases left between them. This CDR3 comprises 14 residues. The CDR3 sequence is CASSRATGRNTIYF. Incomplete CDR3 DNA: TGTGCCAGCAGCCGGGCGACGGGGAGGAACACC. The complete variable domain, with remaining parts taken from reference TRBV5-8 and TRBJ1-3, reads EAGVTQSPTHLIKTRGQQATLRCSPISGHTSVYWYQQALGLGLQFLLWYDEGEERNRGNFPPRFSGRQFPNYSSELNVNALELEDSALYLCASSRATGRNTIYFGEGSWLTVV.

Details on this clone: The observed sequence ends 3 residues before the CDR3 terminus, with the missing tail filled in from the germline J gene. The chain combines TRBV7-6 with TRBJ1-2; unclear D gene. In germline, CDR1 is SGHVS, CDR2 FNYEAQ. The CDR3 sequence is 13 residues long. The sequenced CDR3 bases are TGTGCCAGCAGCTTAGGTAACTACAATGAA. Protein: CASSLGNYNE. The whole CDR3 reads CASSLGNYNEYTF. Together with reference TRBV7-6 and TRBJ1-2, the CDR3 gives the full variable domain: GAGVSQSPRYKVTKRGQDVALRCDPISGHVSLYWYRQALGQGPEFLTYFNYEAQQDKSGLPNDRFSAERPEGSISTLTIQRTEQRDSAMYRCASSLGNYNEYTFGSGTRLTVV.

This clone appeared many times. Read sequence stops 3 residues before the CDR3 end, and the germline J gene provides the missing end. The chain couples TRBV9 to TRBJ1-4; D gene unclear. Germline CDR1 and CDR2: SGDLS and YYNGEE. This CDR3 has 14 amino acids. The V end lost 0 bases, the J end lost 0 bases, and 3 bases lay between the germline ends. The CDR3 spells CASSVATTNEKLFF. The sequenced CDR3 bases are TGTGCCAGCAGCGTAGCAACAACTAATGAAAAA.

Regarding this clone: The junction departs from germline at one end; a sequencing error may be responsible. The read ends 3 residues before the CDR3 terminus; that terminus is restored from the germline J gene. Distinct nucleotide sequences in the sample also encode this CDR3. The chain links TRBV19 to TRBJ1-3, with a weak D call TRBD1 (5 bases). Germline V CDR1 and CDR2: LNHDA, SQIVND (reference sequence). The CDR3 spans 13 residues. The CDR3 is CASSPGGVNTIYF. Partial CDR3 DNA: TGTGCCAGTAGTCCCGGGGGGGTAAACACG.

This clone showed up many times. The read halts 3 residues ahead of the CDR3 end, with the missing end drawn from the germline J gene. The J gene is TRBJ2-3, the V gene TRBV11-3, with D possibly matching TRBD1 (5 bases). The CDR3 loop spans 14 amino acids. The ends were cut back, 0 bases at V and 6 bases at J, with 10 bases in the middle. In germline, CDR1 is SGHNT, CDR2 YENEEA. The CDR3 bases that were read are TGTGCCAGCAGCTTAGACAGGGTAACCGATACG. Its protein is CASSLDRVTDT. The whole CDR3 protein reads CASSLDRVTDTQYF.

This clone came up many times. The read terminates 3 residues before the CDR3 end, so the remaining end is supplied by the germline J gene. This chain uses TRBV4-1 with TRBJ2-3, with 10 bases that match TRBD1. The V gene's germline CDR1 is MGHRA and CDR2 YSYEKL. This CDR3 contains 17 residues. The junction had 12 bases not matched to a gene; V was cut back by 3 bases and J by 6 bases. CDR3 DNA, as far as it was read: TGCGCCAGCAGCCAGGCCGGGACAGGGGCCCTAAGGGATACG. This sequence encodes CASSQAGTGALRDT. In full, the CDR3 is CASSQAGTGALRDTQYF.

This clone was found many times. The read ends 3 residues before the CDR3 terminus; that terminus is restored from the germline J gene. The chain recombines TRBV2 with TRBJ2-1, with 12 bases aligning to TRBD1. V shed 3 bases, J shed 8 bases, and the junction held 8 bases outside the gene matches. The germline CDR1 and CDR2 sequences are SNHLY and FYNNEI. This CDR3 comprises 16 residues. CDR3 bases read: TGTGCCAGCAGTGAGGGCCGGGACAGGGGGCATTATGAG. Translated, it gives CASSEGRDRGHYE. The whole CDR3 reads CASSEGRDRGHYEQFF.

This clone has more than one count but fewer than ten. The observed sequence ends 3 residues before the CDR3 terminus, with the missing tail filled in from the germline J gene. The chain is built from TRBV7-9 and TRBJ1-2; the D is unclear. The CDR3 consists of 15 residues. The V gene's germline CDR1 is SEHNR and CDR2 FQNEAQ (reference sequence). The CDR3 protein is CASSLGAGGNNEYTF. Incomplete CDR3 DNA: TGTGCCAGCAGCTTAGGGGCGGGAGGAAACAATGAA.

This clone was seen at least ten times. CDR3 bases read: TGTGCCAGCAGCTTGGACCAAGGGGGC. It encodes CASSLDQGG. The whole CDR3 protein reads CASSLDQGGYTF. This sequence joins TRBV5-6 and TRBJ1-2; D remains ambiguous. The CDR3 end lies 3 residues beyond the end of the read and is filled in from the germline J gene. The CDR3 has 12 amino acids. The germline CDR1 and CDR2 sequences are SGHDT and YYEEEE.

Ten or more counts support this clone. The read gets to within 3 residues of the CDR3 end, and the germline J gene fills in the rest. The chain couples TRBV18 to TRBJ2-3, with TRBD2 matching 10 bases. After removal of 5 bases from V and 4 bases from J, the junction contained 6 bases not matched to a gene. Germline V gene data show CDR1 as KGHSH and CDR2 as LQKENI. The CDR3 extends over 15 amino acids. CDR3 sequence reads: CASSASGRVPDTQYF. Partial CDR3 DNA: TGTGCCAGCTCAGCCAGCGGGAGGGTCCCAGATACG. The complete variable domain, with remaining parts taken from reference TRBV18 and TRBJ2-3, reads NAGVMQNPRHLVRRRGQEARLRCSPMKGHSHVYWYRQLPEEGLKFMVYLQKENIIDESGMPKERFSAEFPKEGPSILRIQQVVRGDSAAYFCASSASGRVPDTQYFGPGTRLTVL.

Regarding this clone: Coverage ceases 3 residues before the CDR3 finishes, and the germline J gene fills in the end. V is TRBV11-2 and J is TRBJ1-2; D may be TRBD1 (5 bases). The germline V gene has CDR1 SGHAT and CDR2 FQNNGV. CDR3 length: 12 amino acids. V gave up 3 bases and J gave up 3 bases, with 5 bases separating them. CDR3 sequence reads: CASSFRDYGYTF. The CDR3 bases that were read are TGTGCCAGCAGCTTCAGGGACTATGGC.

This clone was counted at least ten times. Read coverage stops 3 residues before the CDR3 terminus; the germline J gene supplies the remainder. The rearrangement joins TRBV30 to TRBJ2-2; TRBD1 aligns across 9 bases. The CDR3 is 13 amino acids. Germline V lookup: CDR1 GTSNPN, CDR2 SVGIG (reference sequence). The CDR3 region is CAWRQGAREKLFF. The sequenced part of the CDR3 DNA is TGTGCCTGGAGACAGGGGGCACGGGAAAAG.

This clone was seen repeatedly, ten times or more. The CDR3 loop reads CASGSRSGEQYF. The part of the CDR3 DNA that was read is TGTGCCAGCGGGTCTAGATCTGGCGAG. The V and J genes are TRBV7-3 and TRBJ2-7; no clear D gene. The read halts 3 residues ahead of the CDR3 end, with the missing end drawn from the germline J gene. Germline V lookup: CDR1 SGHTA, CDR2 FQGTGA. The CDR3 has 12 residues. Trimming stripped 8 bases from V and 6 bases from J, with 14 bases between.

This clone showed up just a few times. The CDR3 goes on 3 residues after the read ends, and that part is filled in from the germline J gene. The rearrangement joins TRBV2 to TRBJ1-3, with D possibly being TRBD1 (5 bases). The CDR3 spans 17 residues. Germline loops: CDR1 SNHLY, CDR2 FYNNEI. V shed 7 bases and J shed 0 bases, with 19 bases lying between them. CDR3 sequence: CASTGQSSGHSGNTIYF. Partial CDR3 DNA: TGTGCCAGCACCGGACAAAGCTCAGGTCACTCTGGAAACACC.

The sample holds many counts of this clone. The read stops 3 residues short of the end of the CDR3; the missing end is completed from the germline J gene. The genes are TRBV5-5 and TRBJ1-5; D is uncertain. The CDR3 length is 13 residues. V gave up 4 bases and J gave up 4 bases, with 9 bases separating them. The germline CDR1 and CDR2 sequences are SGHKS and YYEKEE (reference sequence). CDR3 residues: CASSVSPNQPQHF. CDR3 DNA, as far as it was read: TGTGCCAGCAGCGTTTCCCCGAATCAGCCC.

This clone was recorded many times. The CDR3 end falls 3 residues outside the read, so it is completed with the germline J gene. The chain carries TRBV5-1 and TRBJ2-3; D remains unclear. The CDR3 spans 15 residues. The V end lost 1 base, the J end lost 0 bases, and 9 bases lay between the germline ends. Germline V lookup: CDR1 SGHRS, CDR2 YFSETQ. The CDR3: CASSLSSLSTDTQYF. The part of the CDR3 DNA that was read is TGCGCCAGCAGCTTGTCAAGCCTTAGCACAGATACG.

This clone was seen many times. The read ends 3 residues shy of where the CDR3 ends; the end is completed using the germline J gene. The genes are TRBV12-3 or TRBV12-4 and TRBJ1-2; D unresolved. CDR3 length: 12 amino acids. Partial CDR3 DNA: TGTGCCAGCAGTTTCGCGGGCCGCGGC. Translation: CASSFAGRG. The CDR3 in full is CASSFAGRGYTF.

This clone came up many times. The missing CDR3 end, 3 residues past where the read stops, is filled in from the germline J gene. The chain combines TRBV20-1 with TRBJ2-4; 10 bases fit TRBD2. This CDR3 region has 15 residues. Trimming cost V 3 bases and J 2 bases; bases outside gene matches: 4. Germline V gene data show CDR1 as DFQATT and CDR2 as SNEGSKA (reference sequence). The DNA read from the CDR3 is TGCAGTGCTAGGGAAGCGGGAGGGTCCAAAAACATT. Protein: CSAREAGGSKNI. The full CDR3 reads CSAREAGGSKNIQYF.

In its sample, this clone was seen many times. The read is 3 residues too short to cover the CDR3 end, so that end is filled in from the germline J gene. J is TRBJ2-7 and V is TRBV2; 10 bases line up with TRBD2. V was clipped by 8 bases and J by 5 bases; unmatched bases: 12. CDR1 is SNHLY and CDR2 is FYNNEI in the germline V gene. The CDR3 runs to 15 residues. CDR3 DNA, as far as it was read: TGTGCCAGCGCGGGACTAGCGTTTGGCGGGGACGAG. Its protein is CASAGLAFGGDE. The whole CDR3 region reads CASAGLAFGGDEQYF.

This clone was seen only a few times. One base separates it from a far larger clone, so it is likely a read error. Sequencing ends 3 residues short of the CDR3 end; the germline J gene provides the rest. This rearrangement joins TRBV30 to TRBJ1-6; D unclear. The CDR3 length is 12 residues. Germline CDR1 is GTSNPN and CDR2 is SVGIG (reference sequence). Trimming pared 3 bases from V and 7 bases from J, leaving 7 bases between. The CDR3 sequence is CAWRGRNSPLHF. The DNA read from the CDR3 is TGTGCCTGGAGGGGCAGAAATTCACCC.